This TCR beta chain was captured by sequencing in a study of shared clonotypes between healthy human individuals. Study-wide background: Sampling drew on donors who were a couple of women and three men aged 18 to 49.

Study findings and constraints: Clonotype sharing across donors was expected to vary with sequencing depth.

The V segment lost 5 bases and the J segment 8 bases; nucleotides outside the gene matches: 4. Germline-derived CDR1 and CDR2 are SGHAT and FQDESV (reference sequence). CDR3 size: 12 residues. Profiled with immunoSEQ multiplex PCR; TCRdb holds only in-frame clones, not every one. There are roughly 2,300,000 clones in the sample; roughly 90% occur only once, and approximately 0.41% lies in the top ten. Comments on this clone: Antigen: not known.

The chain combines TRBV11-1 with TRBJ1-2; TRBD1 agrees at 8 bases. The source of this sequence is a man aged 18-30 years in good health. Some clones in this sample may be carry-over from other donors' samples. Sequences were obtained from naive CD4+ T cells from PBMCs. The subset: CD45RA+ positively selected. The CDR3 nucleotides read TGTGCCAGCAGCCTGGGACAGGCAGGCTACACCTTC. Encoded protein: CASSLGQAGYTF.